Listed below are T cell receptor beta chains from one sample, sequenced in a study of neurological immune-mediated disorders. Via MiXCR, TCRdb re-called the 5' RACE reads, giving one row per CDR3 protein. Among more than 50,000 distinct CDR3 sequences listed, roughly 3.5% were seen once. The sample was PBMCs. These receptors all stem from a woman between 55 and 75 years old with multiple sclerosis. The CDR3 runs from the conserved cysteine through the conserved F or W. A D gene is named only where the DNA matches it firmly. Not all rows give a size; the values are once, few, many and, for expanded clones, a class.

size,length,V,J,D,CDR3,DNA
.,12,TRBV30,TRBJ1-1,.,CAWKQGRTEAFF,TGTGCCTGGAAACAGGGAAGGACTGAAGCTTTCTTT
many,12,TRBV10-3,TRBJ2-5,.,CAVRGAEETQYF,TGTGCGGTCCGTGGGGCTGAAGAGACCCAGTACTTC
many,11,TRBV30,TRBJ1-2,.,CAWSRSYGYTF,TGTGCCTGGAGTCGGAGCTATGGCTACACCTTC
many,14,TRBV12-3/TRBV12-4,TRBJ2-3,.,CASRTARPTDTQYF,TGTGCCAGCAGAACTGCGAGACCCACAGATACGCAGTATTTT
many,15,TRBV6-5,TRBJ2-7,.,CASSSSRDSSYEQYF,TGTGCCAGCAGTTCCTCGCGGGACAGCTCCTACGAGCAGTACTTC
many,15,TRBV27,TRBJ2-1,TRBD1,CAIRAGQGAYNEQFF,TGTGCCATCCGCGCGGGACAGGGGGCCTACAATGAGCAGTTCTTC
many,13,TRBV12-3/TRBV12-4,TRBJ1-4,.,CASSLAPWEKLFF,TGTGCCAGCAGTTTAGCGCCTTGGGAAAAACTGTTTTTT
many,13,TRBV20-1,TRBJ1-1,.,CSASRVLDAEAFF,TGCAGTGCTAGTCGGGTTTTGGACGCTGAAGCTTTCTTT
many,17,TRBV2,TRBJ2-1,.,CASSEGWSLTRLAEQFF,TGTGCCAGCAGTGAGGGATGGAGTTTAACTAGGTTGGCTGAGCAGTTCTTC
many,15,TRBV5-1,TRBJ2-3,.,CASSLAPGSTDTQYF,TGCGCCAGCAGCTTGGCCCCAGGGTCCACAGATACGCAGTATTTT
many,15,TRBV4-1,TRBJ1-1,.,CASSQFGLKGSEAFF,TGCGCCAGCAGCCAATTCGGCCTTAAGGGGTCTGAAGCTTTCTTT
.,17,TRBV4-1,TRBJ1-5,TRBD1,CASSQSPDRGGNQPQHF,TGCGCCAGCAGCCAATCCCCGGACAGGGGGGGGAATCAGCCCCAGCATTTT
many,16,TRBV20-1,TRBJ2-3,TRBD1,CSARDRRQGGTDTQYF,TGCAGTGCTAGAGATAGGAGACAGGGGGGCACAGATACGCAGTATTTT
many,12,TRBV5-5,TRBJ2-7,.,CASSPRPYEQYF,TGTGCCAGCAGCCCCCGCCCCTACGAGCAGTACTTC
many,17,TRBV7-7,TRBJ2-1,TRBD2,CASSLGSGVASYNEQFF,TGTGCCAGCAGCTTGGGGAGCGGGGTCGCTTCCTACAATGAGCAGTTCTTC
many,17,TRBV5-1,TRBJ2-2,.,CASSLGRGAYGAGELFF,TGCGCCAGCAGCTTGGGACGGGGCGCATACGGAGCCGGGGAGCTGTTTTTT
many,14,TRBV12-3/TRBV12-4,TRBJ1-2,TRBD1,CASSHSGQGGGYTF,TGTGCCAGCAGTCATTCGGGACAGGGGGGTGGCTACACCTTC
many,14,TRBV20-1,TRBJ2-7,.,CSATRDFSSYEQYF,TGCAGTGCGACGCGGGACTTCTCGTCCTACGAGCAGTACTTC
many,13,TRBV20-1,TRBJ1-1,.,CSPNIQRDSFFFF,TGCAGTCCGAACATTCAGCGGGACTCCTTTTTCTTCTTT
many,11,TRBV29-1,TRBJ2-1,.,CSVVRYNEQFF,TGCAGCGTTGTGAGGTACAATGAGCAGTTCTTC
medium-sized,14,TRBV20-1,TRBJ2-7,.,CSATLRTRAYEQYF,TGCAGTGCTACCTTGAGAACCAGGGCTTACGAGCAGTACTTC
many,14,TRBV4-3,TRBJ2-7,TRBD1,CASSPGTGFYEQYF,TGCGCCAGCAGCCCCGGGACAGGGTTCTACGAGCAGTACTTC
many,14,TRBV5-1,TRBJ1-5,.,CASSLGAPNQPQHF,TGCGCCAGCAGCTTGGGAGCACCCAATCAGCCCCAGCATTTT
many,13,TRBV7-2,TRBJ2-1,.,CASSLLFVDEQFF,TGTGCCAGCAGCTTACTCTTTGTGGATGAGCAGTTCTTC
many,12,TRBV12-3/TRBV12-4,TRBJ2-7,.,CASSSVSYEQYF,TGTGCCAGCAGTTCTGTCTCCTACGAGCAGTACTTC
many,15,TRBV20-1,TRBJ2-7,.,CSARDFRGHSYEQYF,TGCAGTGCTAGAGATTTCAGGGGTCACTCCTACGAGCAGTACTTC
.,15,TRBV15,TRBJ1-2,TRBD1,CATSREKGARYGYTF,TGTGCCACCAGCAGAGAAAAGGGGGCTAGGTATGGCTACACCTTC